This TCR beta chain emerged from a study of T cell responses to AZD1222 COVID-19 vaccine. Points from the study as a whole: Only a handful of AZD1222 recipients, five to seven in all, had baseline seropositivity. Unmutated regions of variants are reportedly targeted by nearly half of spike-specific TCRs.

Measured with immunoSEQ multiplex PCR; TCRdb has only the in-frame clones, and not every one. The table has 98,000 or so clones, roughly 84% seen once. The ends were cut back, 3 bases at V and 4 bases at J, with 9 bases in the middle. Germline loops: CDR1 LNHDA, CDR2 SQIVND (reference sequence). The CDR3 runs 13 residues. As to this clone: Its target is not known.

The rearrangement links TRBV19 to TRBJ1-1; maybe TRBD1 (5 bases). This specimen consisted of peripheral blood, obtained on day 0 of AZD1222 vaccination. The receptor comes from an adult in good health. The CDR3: CASSIQGGTEAFF. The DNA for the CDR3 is TGTGCCAGTAGTATCCAGGGAGGCACTGAAGCTTTCTTT.